This T cell receptor beta chain was sequenced during a study of cytotoxic CD8 clonotypes in ibrutinib-treated CLL. Trimming stripped 7 bases from V and 8 bases from J, with 14 bases between. Germline V CDR1 and CDR2: LNHDA, SQIVND (reference sequence). CDR3 length: 13 amino acids. Sequencing used immunoSEQ multiplex PCR; TCRdb keeps in-frame clones, though not all of them. The repertoire holds some 23,000 clones, with over 55% as singletons. The sample consisted of PBMCs, taken after 12 months of ibrutinib treatment. The TCR comes from a human donor with chronic lymphocytic leukemia. The chain links TRBV19 to TRBJ1-4; D is perhaps TRBD1 (6 bases). The CDR3 DNA reads TGTGCCAGTACTGCAAGGGGACAAGAAAAACTGTTTTTT. Its protein product is CASTARGQEKLFF. The full variable domain, rest sourced from reference TRBV19 and TRBJ1-4, is DGGITQSPKYLFRKEGQNVTLSCEQNLNHDAMYWYRQDPGQGLRLIYYSQIVNDFQKGDIAEGYSVSREKKESFPLTVTSAQKNPTAFYLCASTARGQEKLFFGSGTQLSVL.